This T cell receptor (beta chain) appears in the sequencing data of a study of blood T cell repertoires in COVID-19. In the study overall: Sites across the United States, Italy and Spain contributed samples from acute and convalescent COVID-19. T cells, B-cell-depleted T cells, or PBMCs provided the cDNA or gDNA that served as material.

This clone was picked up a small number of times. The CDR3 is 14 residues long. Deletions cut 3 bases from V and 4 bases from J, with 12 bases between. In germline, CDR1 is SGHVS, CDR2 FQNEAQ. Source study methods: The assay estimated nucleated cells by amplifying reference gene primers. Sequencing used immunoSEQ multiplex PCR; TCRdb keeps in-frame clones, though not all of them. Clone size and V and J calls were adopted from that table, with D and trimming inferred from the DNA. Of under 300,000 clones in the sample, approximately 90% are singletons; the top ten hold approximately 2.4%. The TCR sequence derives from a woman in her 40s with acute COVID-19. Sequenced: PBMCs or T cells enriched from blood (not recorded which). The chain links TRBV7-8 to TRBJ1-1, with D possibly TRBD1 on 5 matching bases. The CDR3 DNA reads TGTGCCAGCAGCTTCCTTGACAGTTTCACTGAAGCTTTCTTT. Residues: CASSFLDSFTEAFF.